The next 26 T cell receptor beta chains were all read from a single sample in a study of blood T cell repertoires in COVID-19. The assay was immunoSEQ multiplex PCR, and TCRdb's table has in-frame clones only and misses some. The sample lists hundreds of thousands of clones, roughly 91% occurring once. The sequenced material came from peripheral blood. All receptors derive from a man in his forties with acute or convalescent COVID-19.

The chain carries TRBV27 and TRBJ2-3; D may be TRBD1 (7 bases). Germline lookup yields CDR1 MNHEY and CDR2 SMNVEV (reference sequence). The V end was cut by 6 bases, the J end by 3 bases, with 16 bases between. The CDR3 has 15 residues. CDR3 nucleotides: TGTGCCAGCAGCTCAGGGGGGTTCGGAACAGATACGCAGTATTTT. Amino acid sequence: CASSSGGFGTDTQYF.

A note on this clone: Other DNA variants within this sample encode the same CDR3. The V gene is TRBV9, the J gene TRBJ1-2; D gene uncertain. Germline loops: CDR1 SGDLS, CDR2 YYNGEE. Trimming removed 0 bases at V and 4 bases at J, with 10 bases between. The CDR3 totals 14 residues. The CDR3 here is CASSVGPGGYGYTF. The CDR3 bases are TGTGCCAGCAGCGTAGGGCCGGGAGGCTATGGCTACACCTTC.

The chain carries TRBV21-1 and TRBJ1-4. TRBV21-1 is a recognized pseudogene. The CDR3 contains 15 residues. CDR3 sequence: CASSSFHQVGEKLFF. The CDR3 bases are TGTGCCAGCAGCTCCTTTCATCAAGTCGGGGAAAAACTGTTTTTT.

The chain carries TRBV19 and TRBJ1-5; TRBD1 aligns across 12 bases. This CDR3 has 15 residues. The V gene end was trimmed by 5 bases and the J gene end by 7 bases; junction bases not matched to a gene: 6. Germline CDR1 and CDR2: LNHDA and SQIVND (reference sequence). Here the CDR3 reads CASSGTGGAMQPQHF. As DNA, the CDR3 is TGTGCCAGTAGTGGGACAGGGGGCGCGATGCAGCCCCAGCATTTT.

The rearrangement joins TRBV5-4 to TRBJ2-2; D unclear. Germline lookup yields CDR1 SGHNT and CDR2 YYREEE (reference sequence). V lost 4 bases to trimming and J lost 7 bases, with 8 bases between them. The CDR3 has 12 amino acids. CDR3 nucleotide sequence: TGTGCCAGCAGCGTAAGAGGCGGGGAGCTGTTTTTT. Its translation is CASSVRGGELFF.

The chain joins TRBV7-9 to TRBJ1-2; the match to TRBD1 covers 10 bases. This CDR3 is 15 amino acids long. Germline CDR1 reads SEHNR; CDR2 reads FQNEAQ (reference sequence). V shed 7 bases and J 6 bases; nucleotides not matched to a gene: 11. CDR3 nucleotide sequence: TGTGCCAGCACCCGCGTGGGACAGGGGAACAATGGCTACACCTTC. This gives the protein CASTRVGQGNNGYTF.

In this sample, this clone turned up once. In nucleotides, the CDR3 is TGTGCCAGCAGCCTCCAGGGGGCGGCGGGGGTATACAATGAGCAGTTCTTC. Protein sequence: CASSLQGAAGVYNEQFF. The chain joins TRBV4-2 to TRBJ2-1; perhaps TRBD1 as D (8 bases). From germline, CDR1 is LGHNA and CDR2 YNFKEQ. This CDR3 has 17 residues. Trimming took 4 bases from V and 4 from J, leaving 20 bases between them.

This clone has more than one count but fewer than ten. The chain uses TRBV10-2 and TRBJ1-2; TRBD1 agrees at 7 bases. CDR1 and CDR2 from the germline V gene are WSHSY and SAAADI. V gave up 4 bases and J gave up 8 bases; unmatched junction bases: 7. The length of the CDR3 is 13 residues. CDR3 bases: TGCGCCAGCAGTGCGGACAGGTCTAGGGGCTACACCTTC. This sequence encodes CASSADRSRGYTF.

The chain joins TRBV2 to TRBJ1-5, with TRBD1 as a possible D gene (5 bases). The CDR3 is 16 amino acids. Deletions cut 5 bases from V and 2 bases from J, with 16 bases between. Germline CDR1 and CDR2: SNHLY and FYNNEI. CDR3 region: CASSRNRGGGNQPQHF. In DNA form, the CDR3 reads TGTGCCAGCAGTCGGAACCGGGGGGGAGGCAATCAGCCCCAGCATTTT.

This chain links TRBV10-2 with TRBJ2-7; a possible D gene is TRBD2 (6 bases). CDR3 length: 14 amino acids. Per the germline V gene, CDR1 is WSHSY and CDR2 is SAAADI. Deletions cut 0 bases from V and 3 bases from J, with 9 bases between. CDR3 in amino acids: CASSESGGFYEQYF. For the CDR3, the DNA is TGCGCCAGCAGTGAGTCGGGGGGATTCTACGAGCAGTACTTC.

In this sample, this clone turned up once. The V and J genes are TRBV11-2 and TRBJ2-7; 7 positions agree with TRBD1. Trimming at V came to 5 bases and at J to 7 bases, leaving 8 bases not matched to a gene. Germline V gene data show CDR1 as SGHAT and CDR2 as FQNNGV. This CDR3 spans 13 amino acids. Here the CDR3 DNA reads TGTGCCAGCAGCCTAAGGGGGCTGGAGGAGCAGTACTTC. It encodes CASSLRGLEEQYF.

This clone was detected once. This rearrangement joins TRBV6-5 to TRBJ2-1, with 7 positions matching TRBD1. Per the germline V gene, CDR1 is MNHEY and CDR2 is SVGAGI. Trimming took 7 bases from V and 0 from J; bases not matched to a gene: 6. This CDR3 has 15 amino acids. DNA of the CDR3: TGTGCCAGCATTGCTGACAGGGCCTCCTACAATGAGCAGTTCTTC. Its protein is CASIADRASYNEQFF.

This chain connects TRBV7-2 to TRBJ1-4; TRBD1 aligns across 10 bases. Looked up from germline, CDR1 is SGHTA and CDR2 is FQGNSA. J lost 0 bases, V lost 0 bases, and 7 bases had no gene match. The CDR3 spans 19 residues. This CDR3 is CASSLAGGQGRSTNEKLFF. In nucleotides, the CDR3 is TGTGCCAGCAGCTTAGCAGGGGGACAGGGGCGATCAACTAATGAAAAACTGTTTTTT.

The rearrangement uses TRBV27 and TRBJ1-2; D might be TRBD1 (6 bases). Germline CDR1 and CDR2: MNHEY and SMNVEV (reference sequence). V dropped 3 bases and J dropped 4 bases, with 9 bases sitting between them. This CDR3 is built from 13 residues. In DNA, the CDR3 is TGTGCCAGCAGTTTTACAGGGCTCTATGGCTACACCTTC. It specifies CASSFTGLYGYTF.

This rearrangement joins TRBV7-8 to TRBJ2-7; D gene ambiguous. The germline gives CDR1 SGHVS, CDR2 FQNEAQ. This CDR3 contains 16 residues. Deletions cut 2 bases from V and 0 bases from J, with 14 bases between. The CDR3 DNA reads TGTGCCAGCAGCTTATCAGTGGTCTCTAGCTCCTACGAGCAGTACTTC. This sequence encodes CASSLSVVSSSYEQYF.

The chain joins TRBV11-2 to TRBJ1-2, with D possibly TRBD1 on 6 matching bases. The CDR3 totals 13 residues. The V end was cut by 1 base, the J end by 6 bases, with 9 bases between. The germline V gene encodes CDR1 SGHAT and CDR2 FQNNGV. The CDR3 nucleotides are TGTGCCAGCAGCTTAGGGACAGCGGATGGCTACACCTTC. Translated: CASSLGTADGYTF.

V gene TRBV19 combines with J gene TRBJ2-7; 9 nucleotides agree with TRBD1. This CDR3 spans 14 amino acids. Trimming removed 6 bases from V and 5 bases from J; junction bases left unmatched: 8. Looked up from germline, CDR1 is LNHDA and CDR2 is SQIVND (reference sequence). The CDR3 DNA follows: TGTGCCAGTAGAAAACAGGGGGCCATCGACGAGCAGTACTTC. This translates into CASRKQGAIDEQYF.

The V gene is TRBV2, the J gene TRBJ2-7, with D perhaps TRBD1 (5 bases). The CDR3 sequence is 13 residues long. Trimming cost V 4 bases and J 5 bases, with 12 bases left between them. Germline values: CDR1 SNHLY, CDR2 FYNNEI. This chain's CDR3 is CASSGQSPNEQYF. CDR3 sequence (DNA): TGTGCCAGCAGTGGACAGAGCCCCAACGAGCAGTACTTC.

The chain combines TRBV6-4 with TRBJ2-2, with D perhaps TRBD2 (6 bases). Germline lookup yields CDR1 MRHNA and CDR2 SNTAGT. The CDR3 loop spans 16 amino acids. The ends were cut back, 0 bases at V and 3 bases at J, with 11 bases in the middle. Here the CDR3 reads CASSDSGGVHTGELFF. CDR3 DNA sequence: TGTGCCAGCAGTGACTCTGGAGGGGTCCACACCGGGGAGCTGTTTTTT.

This sequence joins TRBV5-4 and TRBJ2-1; 8 positions match TRBD2. J gave up 2 bases and V 2 bases, and 3 bases lay outside the gene matches. The CDR3 has 15 amino acids. Germline V gene lookup returns CDR1 SGHNT and CDR2 YYREEE (reference sequence). CDR3 residues: CASSFLGLAYNEQFF. The CDR3, as DNA: TGTGCCAGCAGCTTCTTGGGACTAGCCTACAATGAGCAGTTCTTC.

The chain combines TRBV6-5 with TRBJ2-3, with D possibly matching TRBD1 (5 bases). Germline CDR1 and CDR2: MNHEY and SVGAGI. V was clipped by 2 bases and J by 5 bases, with 17 bases between them. The CDR3 spans 16 residues. The CDR3 region is CASSYGPASRGDTQYF. CDR3 DNA: TGTGCCAGCAGTTACGGACCCGCTAGTAGGGGAGATACGCAGTATTTT.

The V and J genes are TRBV6-1 and TRBJ1-1; no definite D call. Germline values: CDR1 MNHNS, CDR2 SASEGT. Between the trimmed V and J ends, which lost 3 bases and 11 bases, there was a span of 13 bases. This CDR3 is built from 12 residues. The CDR3 sequence: CASSDLPHGAFF. The CDR3 DNA follows: TGTGCCAGCAGTGATTTACCTCACGGGGCTTTCTTT.

The DNA for the CDR3 is TGCGCCAGCAGCTTCATGGGACAGGGGGACACTGAAGCTTTCTTT. The encoded protein is CASSFMGQGDTEAFF. The chain recombines TRBV5-1 with TRBJ1-1; 11 bases are a match to TRBD1. The V and J ends lost 2 bases and 3 bases, in that order; junction bases with no gene match: 3. Germline V gene data show CDR1 as SGHRS and CDR2 as YFSETQ. The length of the CDR3 is 15 residues. Combining the CDR3 with reference TRBV5-1 and TRBJ1-1 gives the whole variable domain KAGVTQTPRYLIKTRGQQVTLSCSPISGHRSVSWYQQTPGQGLQFLFEYFSETQRNKGNFPGRFSGRQFSNSRSEMNVSTLELGDSALYLCASSFMGQGDTEAFFGQGTRLTVV.

The chain couples TRBV5-1 to TRBJ2-3; D might be TRBD1 (6 bases). Germline V gives CDR1 SGHRS, CDR2 YFSETQ. This CDR3 is 15 amino acids long. The V end was cut by 5 bases, the J end by 2 bases, with 15 bases between. CDR3 region: CASSPTGPPTDTQYF. DNA for the CDR3: TGCGCCAGCAGTCCTACAGGGCCCCCCACAGATACGCAGTATTTT. Full variable domain (remainder filled in from reference TRBV5-1 and TRBJ2-3): KAGVTQTPRYLIKTRGQQVTLSCSPISGHRSVSWYQQTPGQGLQFLFEYFSETQRNKGNFPGRFSGRQFSNSRSEMNVSTLELGDSALYLCASSPTGPPTDTQYFGPGTRLTVL.

The gene calls are TRBV6-1 and TRBJ2-2; the match to TRBD1 covers 8 bases. Germline CDR1 reads MNHNS; CDR2 reads SASEGT. The CDR3 loop spans 16 amino acids. Trimming took 0 bases from V and 1 from J; bases not matched to a gene: 1. CDR3 DNA: TGTGCCAGCAGTGAAGCGGGGACAGGGAACACCGGGGAGCTGTTTTTT. Translation gives CASSEAGTGNTGELFF.

This clone turned up a few times. The chain has TRBV5-6 and TRBJ1-2; D remains unclear. Trimming stripped 0 bases from V and 6 bases from J, with 6 bases between. Per germline, CDR1 SGHDT and CDR2 YYEEEE. The length of the CDR3 is 12 residues. The CDR3 reads CASSLGLHGYTF. DNA for the CDR3: TGTGCCAGCAGCTTGGGACTGCATGGCTACACCTTC.